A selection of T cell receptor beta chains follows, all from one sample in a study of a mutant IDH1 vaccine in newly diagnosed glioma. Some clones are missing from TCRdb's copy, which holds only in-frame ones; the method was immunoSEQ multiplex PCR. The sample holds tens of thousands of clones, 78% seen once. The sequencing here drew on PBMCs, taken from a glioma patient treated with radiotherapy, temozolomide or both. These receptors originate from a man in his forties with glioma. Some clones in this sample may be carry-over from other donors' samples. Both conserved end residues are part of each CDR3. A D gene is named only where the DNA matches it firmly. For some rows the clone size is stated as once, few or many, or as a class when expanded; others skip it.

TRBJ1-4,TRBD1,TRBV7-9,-,TGTGCCAGCAGAGGGGGACAGGGGGGTGAAAAACTGTTTTTT,CASRGGQGGEKLFF
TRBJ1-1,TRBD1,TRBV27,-,TGTGCCAGCAGTCCTCGACAGGGAGGGTTTGCTGCTGAAGCTTTCTTT,CASSPRQGGFAAEAFF
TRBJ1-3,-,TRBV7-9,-,TGTGCCAGCAGCCCTAGGTGGGGTGATACTGGAAACACCATATATTTT,CASSPRWGDTGNTIYF
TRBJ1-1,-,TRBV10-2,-,TGCGCCAGCAGTTGGGGGGCATACACTGAAGCTTTCTTT,CASSWGAYTEAFF
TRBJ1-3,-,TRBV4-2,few,TGTGCCAGCAGCCTACCCTCGACGGGGGTCCCCTTATATTTT,CASSLPSTGVPLYF
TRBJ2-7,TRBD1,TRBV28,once,TGTGCCAGCACCCACCCAGGGGGCGGGATGGGGGAGCAGTACTTC,CASTHPGGGMGEQYF
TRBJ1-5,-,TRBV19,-,TGTGCCAGTAGTCTCCGAGCAGGGAATCAGCCCCAGCATTTT,CASSLRAGNQPQHF
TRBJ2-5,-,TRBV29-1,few,TGCAGCGTGGGGGGGGCCACCCAGTACTTC,CSVGGATQYF
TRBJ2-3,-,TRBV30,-,TGTGCCTGGAGTGTGACTAGCACAGATACGCAGTATTTT,CAWSVTSTDTQYF
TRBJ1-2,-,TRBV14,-,TGTGCCAGCAGCCAAGAATCGATAGGGGGTAATGGCTACACCTTC,CASSQESIGGNGYTF
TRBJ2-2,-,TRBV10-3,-,TGTGCCATCAGTGATTTGCAGGCGAACACCGGGGAGCTGTTTTTT,CAISDLQANTGELFF
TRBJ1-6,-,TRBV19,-,TGTGCCAGTACCCTCCTCCGGGGGGCCAATTCACCCCTCCACTTT,CASTLLRGANSPLHF
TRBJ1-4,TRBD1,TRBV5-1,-,TGCGCCAGCAGCGTCTCCGGGACAGGGAATGAAAAACTGTTTTTT,CASSVSGTGNEKLFF
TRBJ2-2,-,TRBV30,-,TGTGCCTGGAGTGTATGGGGTAGTGGGACCGGGGAGCTGTTTTTT,CAWSVWGSGTGELFF
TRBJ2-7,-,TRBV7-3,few,TGTGCCAGCAGCTTAAACCAGGGGAACGACGAGCAGTACTTC,CASSLNQGNDEQYF
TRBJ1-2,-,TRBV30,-,TGTGCCTGGATCCCCCAGGGGATTGGCTATGGCTACACCTTC,CAWIPQGIGYGYTF
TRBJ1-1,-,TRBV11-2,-,TGTGCCAGCAGCTTTGGCAGCATGAACACTGAAGCTTTCTTT,CASSFGSMNTEAFF
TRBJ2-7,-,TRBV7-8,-,TGTGCCAGCAGAAAGGACCGCGCCAGCTCCTACGAGCAGTACTTC,CASRKDRASSYEQYF
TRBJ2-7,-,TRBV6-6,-,TGTGCCAGCAGTTCCCCGCCGTTCTCCTACGAGCAGTACTTC,CASSSPPFSYEQYF
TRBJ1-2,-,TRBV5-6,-,TGTGCCAGCAGCTTGGAAACTACTAATAACTATGGCTACACCTTC,CASSLETTNNYGYTF
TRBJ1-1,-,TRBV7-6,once,TGTGCCAGCAGCTTAGGTGAGAGGAACACTGAAGCTTTCTTT,CASSLGERNTEAFF
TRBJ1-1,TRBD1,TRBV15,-,TGTGCCACCAGCGGTACTCGACAGGGGGGAGGAGCTTTCTTT,CATSGTRQGGGAFF
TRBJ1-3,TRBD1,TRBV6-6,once,TGTGCCAGCAGACGGGGGACAGGGGAGGCTGGAAACACCATATATTTT,CASRRGTGEAGNTIYF
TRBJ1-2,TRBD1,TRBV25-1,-,TGTGCCAGCAGTGTAATAGGGACAGGGGACAACTATGGCTACACCTTC,CASSVIGTGDNYGYTF
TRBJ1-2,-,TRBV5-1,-,TGCGCCAGCAGCTTATACACCAACTATGGCTACACCTTC,CASSLYTNYGYTF
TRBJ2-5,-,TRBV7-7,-,TGTGCTAGCAGCTTGTCAGGGGAAGGGACCCAGTACTTC,CASSLSGEGTQYF
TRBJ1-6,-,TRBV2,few,TGTGCCAGCAGTGGACAGGAGGGCTCCTATAATTCACCCCTCCACTTT,CASSGQEGSYNSPLHF
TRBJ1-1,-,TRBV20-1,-,TGCAGTGCTAGAGGGAACACTGAAGCTTTCTTT,CSARGNTEAFF
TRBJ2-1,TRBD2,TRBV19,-,TGTGCCAGTAGTATGAGGCTAGCGGTACTAACCTACAATGAGCAGTTCTTC,CASSMRLAVLTYNEQFF
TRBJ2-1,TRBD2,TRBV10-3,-,TGTGCCATCAGTGACGAGGCTAGCGGGGGGGCCTTTGGGCAGTTCTTC,CAISDEASGGAFGQFF
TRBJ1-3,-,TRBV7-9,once,TGTGCCAGCAGCCCCCTTTCCGGTGGAAACACCATATATTTT,CASSPLSGGNTIYF
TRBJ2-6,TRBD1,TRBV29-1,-,TGCAGCGTTGGAGAGGGGGCTAAGGCCAACGTCCTGACTTTC,CSVGEGAKANVLTF
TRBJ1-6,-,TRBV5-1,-,TGCGCCAGCAGCTTGGCAACTCCCGGGGTGTCACCCCTCCACTTT,CASSLATPGVSPLHF
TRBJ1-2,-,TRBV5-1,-,TGCGCCAGCAGCTCGTCGGCCAGGGTCTTCCCCTATGGCTACACCTTC,CASSSSARVFPYGYTF